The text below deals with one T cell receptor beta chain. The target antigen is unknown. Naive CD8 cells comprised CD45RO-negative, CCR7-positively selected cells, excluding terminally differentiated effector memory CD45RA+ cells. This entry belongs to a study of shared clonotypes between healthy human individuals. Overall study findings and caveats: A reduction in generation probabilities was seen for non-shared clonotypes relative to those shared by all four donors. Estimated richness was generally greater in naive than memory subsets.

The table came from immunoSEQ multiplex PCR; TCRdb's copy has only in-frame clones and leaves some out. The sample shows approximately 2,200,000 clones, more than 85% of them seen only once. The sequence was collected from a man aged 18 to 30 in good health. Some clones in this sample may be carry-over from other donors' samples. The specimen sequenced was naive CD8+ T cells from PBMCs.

CDR3 sequence: CSAKGNRLSSYNEQFF. CDR3 nucleotide sequence: TGCAGCGCCAAAGGAAACAGGCTGAGCTCCTACAATGAGCAGTTCTTC. V and J are TRBV29-1 and TRBJ2-1; possibly TRBD1 for D (5 bases). Germline V lookup: CDR1 SQVTM, CDR2 ANQGSEA. The CDR3 is 16 amino acids. The germline V and J ends were trimmed by 7 bases and 0 bases, with 19 bases remaining between them.